This TCR beta chain was captured by sequencing in a study of vaccination effects on CD4 cells after COVID-19. Study results and caveats: Only 1 of 255 vaccine-induced clones from healthy vaccinees cross-reacted with common cold coronaviruses. Only a few convalescent patients and no early post-infection timepoints featured in the study.

The V end was cut by 2 bases, the J end by 2 bases, with 11 bases between. Looked up from germline, CDR1 is SSHAT and CDR2 is FNYEAQ (reference sequence). CDR3 size: 15 residues. Sequencing was preceded by expansion of antigen-specific CD4+ T cells with viral peptide pools in the ViraFEST assay. Subsequent to a culture period of about ten days, CD4+ T cells were isolated. Each participant was given two doses of one vaccine (BNT162b2 or mRNA-1273). As for this clone: What it recognizes is unknown.

Here immunoSEQ multiplex PCR was the method, and the copy in TCRdb shows in-frame clones only, minus some. This sample has around 24,000 clones; roughly 81% occur once, and the top ten carry 5.6%. The rearrangement uses TRBV7-7 and TRBJ2-3; tentatively, D is TRBD1 or TRBD2 (6 bases each). The TCR originated in a human donor who received a COVID-19 vaccine. Some clones in this sample may be carry-over from other donors' samples. The sample in question was CD4+ T cells from PBMCs cultured with SARS-CoV-2 spike peptides, obtained after COVID-19 vaccination. This CDR3 reads CASSLRGDPTDTQYF. The CDR3 DNA is TGTGCCAGCAGCTTAAGGGGGGACCCCACAGATACGCAGTATTTT.